Detailed here is one TCR beta chain. Its target is unknown. Some clones are missing from TCRdb's copy, which holds only in-frame ones; the method was immunoSEQ multiplex PCR. Of about 87,000 clones in the sample, around nine tenths were seen once. The entry originates in a study of radiotherapy plus CTLA-4 blockade in lung cancer. About the research overall: Patients showed objective responses in 15% to 20% of cases, and disease control was achieved by roughly 30%.

Study-wide results and caveats: Once radiotherapy plus ipilimumab had been given, TCR clones derived from tumor expanded in blood.

The CDR3 consists of 15 residues. Germline CDR1 and CDR2: LGHNA and YSLEER. The ends were cut back, 0 bases at V and 4 bases at J, with 12 bases in the middle. Chemo-refractory metastatic non-small-cell lung cancer patients received focal radiation with ipilimumab CTLA-4 blockade. This rearrangement joins TRBV4-3 to TRBJ1-2; no firm D call. Sequenced material: peripheral blood, taken from a patient treated with radiotherapy plus ipilimumab. This TCR was sampled from a human donor with non-small cell lung cancer that progressed on radiotherapy plus ipilimumab. CDR3 protein: CASSQDRGFFYGYTF. The CDR3 DNA follows: TGCGCCAGCAGCCAAGACAGAGGGTTCTTCTATGGCTACACCTTC.